The 19 T cell receptor beta chains given below trace back to one sample, sequenced in a study of T-cell reconstitution after alpha-beta-depleted transplantation in children. General study results and limits: Newly generated T cells supplied most T-cell counts and diversity one year post-transplant.

Unique molecular identifiers featured in how the TCRbeta library was prepared. TCRdb re-derived calls from the PCR reads in MiXCR, one entry per CDR3 protein. The sample has around 270,000 distinct CDR3 sequences, less than 9.5% seen once. For these receptors, no antigen is known. Here the sequenced sample was peripheral blood, taken 360 days after TCRalphabeta/CD19-depleted stem cell transplant. Receptor source: a female patient aged 2 to 10 who had a stem cell transplant for Fanconi anemia, so the T cells may come from the graft donor.

This clonotype has just a few counts. The rearrangement joins TRBV5-4 to TRBJ2-1; D is ambiguous. The CDR3 totals 13 residues. Germline V gene data show CDR1 as SGHNT and CDR2 as YYREEE (reference sequence). V was clipped by 0 bases and J by 6 bases, with 7 bases between them. The CDR3 loop is CASSLVLVNEQFF. In DNA form, the CDR3 reads TGTGCCAGCAGCTTGGTGCTAGTCAATGAGCAGTTCTTC.

In this sample, this clonotype turned up many times. V and J are TRBV10-3 and TRBJ1-1; D gene unclear. CDR3 length: 13 amino acids. V was trimmed by 0 bases and J by 10 bases, leaving 12 bases between them. In germline, CDR1 is ENHRY, CDR2 SYGVKD. CDR3 bases: TGTGCCATCAGTGAGTCGCAAGGCCAGGTAGCTTTCTTT. Translated: CAISESQGQVAFF.

This clonotype was observed a handful of times. This chain links TRBV11-2 with TRBJ2-5; D is undetermined. V was trimmed by 3 bases and J by 1 base, leaving 15 bases between them. The germline gives CDR1 SGHAT, CDR2 FQNNGV. The CDR3 is 16 amino acids. The CDR3 loop reads CASSLVDFGSQETQYF. In DNA, the CDR3 is TGTGCCAGCAGCTTGGTGGATTTTGGGTCCCAAGAGACCCAGTACTTC.

This clonotype was observed many times. The rearrangement uses TRBV6-5 and TRBJ2-5, with D hard to call. V lost 0 bases, J lost 5 bases, and 10 bases lay in between. The CDR3 is made up of 14 amino acids. Germline V gene lookup returns CDR1 MNHEY and CDR2 SVGAGI. This chain's CDR3 is CASSYSTRAETQYF. CDR3 bases: TGTGCCAGCAGTTACTCAACCCGCGCGGAGACCCAGTACTTC.

This clonotype was seen at least ten times. The chain combines TRBV5-1 with TRBJ1-2, with D possibly TRBD1 on 5 matching bases. CDR3 size: 14 residues. V lost 2 bases and J lost 3, with 11 bases in between. The germline CDR1 and CDR2 sequences are SGHRS and YFSETQ. The CDR3 is CASSFRGSYYGYTF. The CDR3 bases are TGCGCCAGCAGCTTTAGGGGCTCCTACTATGGCTACACCTTC.

This clonotype occurred many times. This chain connects TRBV5-1 to TRBJ2-7, with a weak D call TRBD2 (6 bases). The germline V gene has CDR1 SGHRS and CDR2 YFSETQ. The CDR3 contains 16 residues. V was trimmed by 0 bases and J by 4 bases, leaving 17 bases between them. CDR3: CASSLGQSLGGYEQYF. The CDR3 DNA reads as TGCGCCAGCAGCTTGGGACAGTCCCTAGGAGGGTACGAGCAGTACTTC.

Ten or more counts support this clonotype. The chain joins TRBV10-3 to TRBJ2-3, with 10 nucleotides matching TRBD2. The CDR3 loop spans 14 amino acids. Trimming cost V 5 bases and J 2 bases; bases outside gene matches: 1. Germline V CDR1 and CDR2: ENHRY, SYGVKD. The CDR3 sequence: CAISLAGDTDTQYF. The CDR3 region has the DNA TGTGCCATCAGTCTAGCGGGGGACACAGATACGCAGTATTTT.

This clonotype was counted only a few times. The chain couples TRBV2 to TRBJ2-7; D might be TRBD1 (5 bases). V was trimmed by 0 bases and J by 10 bases, leaving 13 bases between them. The CDR3 covers 13 residues. Looked up from germline, CDR1 is SNHLY and CDR2 is FYNNEI. CDR3 residues: CASSEAGEGVQYF. The CDR3 DNA reads as TGTGCCAGCAGTGAAGCCGGAGAAGGGGTACAGTACTTC.

V is TRBV5-1 and J is TRBJ1-2; 8 bases fit TRBD1. Germline CDR1 SGHRS, CDR2 YFSETQ. CDR3 length: 15 residues. With V trimmed by 0 bases and J by 4 bases, 5 bases remained unmatched. In DNA form, the CDR3 reads TGCGCCAGCAGCTTGGACCAGGGGGCCTTCTATGGCTACACCTTC. Its translation is CASSLDQGAFYGYTF.

This clonotype was recorded at least ten times. The rearrangement links TRBV12-3 or TRBV12-4 to TRBJ1-2; no reliable D call. V lost 1 base, J lost 4 bases, and 7 bases lay in between. The CDR3 extends over 13 amino acids. Here the CDR3 reads CASSLGGRYGYTF. The DNA of the CDR3 is TGTGCCAGCAGTTTAGGAGGCCGCTATGGCTACACCTTC.

This clonotype was seen a handful of times. The chain uses TRBV11-2 and TRBJ1-4; D is undetermined. The length of the CDR3 is 15 residues. Looked up from germline, CDR1 is SGHAT and CDR2 is FQNNGV. Trimming took 3 bases from V and 4 from J, leaving 12 bases between them. The CDR3 DNA reads as TGTGCCAGCAGCTTGGAGGGCAGTCTTAATGAAAAACTGTTTTTT. Protein product: CASSLEGSLNEKLFF. Complete variable domain (other parts from reference TRBV11-2 and TRBJ1-4): EAGVAQSPRYKIIEKRQSVAFWCNPISGHATLYWYQQILGQGPKLLIQFQNNGVVDDSQLPKDRFSAERLKGVDSTLKIQPAKLEDSAVYLCASSLEGSLNEKLFFGSGTQLSVL.

This clonotype came up many times. The chain combines TRBV4-1 with TRBJ2-1, with a tentative D call TRBD2 (6 bases). V dropped 6 bases and J dropped 4 bases, with 13 bases sitting between them. CDR1 is MGHRA, CDR2 YSYEKL, per germline. The CDR3 runs to 14 residues. This CDR3 is CASRTGLQYNEQFF. CDR3 coding DNA: TGCGCCAGCAGAACGGGACTCCAATACAATGAGCAGTTCTTC.

The chain carries TRBV21-1 and TRBJ2-1; the tabulated D call, TRBD2, remains unverified against the DNA. TRBV21-1 is labeled a pseudogene. The CDR3 contains 17 residues. CDR3 loop: CAMGPGTSGSLNNEQFF. CDR3 bases: TGTGCCATGGGGCCCGGGACTAGCGGGTCCTTAAACAATGAGCAGTTCTTC.

The J gene is TRBJ2-7, the V gene TRBV28, with TRBD1 matching 7 bases. The germline gives CDR1 MDHEN, CDR2 SYDVKM. CDR3 size: 12 residues. After removal of 7 bases from V and 9 bases from J, the junction contained 9 bases not matched to a gene. The CDR3 is CASTTPGQPQYV. The CDR3 nucleotides are TGTGCCAGCACCACTCCGGGACAGCCGCAGTACGTC.

The chain couples TRBV5-1 to TRBJ2-7; D possibly corresponds to TRBD1 (6 bases). Germline V gene sequence: CDR1 SGHRS, CDR2 YFSETQ. The CDR3 sequence is 15 residues long. V was shortened by 0 bases and J by 2 bases, with 12 bases between the two germline ends. The CDR3 loop is CASSLARRGTYEQYF. CDR3 coding DNA: TGCGCCAGCAGCTTGGCCCGCAGGGGAACCTACGAGCAGTACTTC.

This clonotype was observed many times. The V and J genes are TRBV6-5 and TRBJ1-1; D unresolved. CDR1 and CDR2 (germline): MNHEY, SVGAGI. The CDR3 length is 16 residues. The V and J ends lost 6 bases and 6 bases respectively, with 23 bases between them. The CDR3: CASRSYGMVRAAEAFF. The DNA for the CDR3 is TGTGCCAGCAGATCCTATGGGATGGTAAGGGCAGCTGAAGCTTTCTTT.

This clonotype was counted many times. The V gene is TRBV27, the J gene TRBJ1-1; the D is unclear. Germline lookup yields CDR1 MNHEY and CDR2 SMNVEV (reference sequence). The CDR3 contains 14 residues. With 3 bases removed from V and 1 base from J, the gap between germline ends came to 9 bases. This CDR3 is CASSLSDANTEAFF. In DNA form, the CDR3 reads TGTGCCAGCAGTTTGTCGGACGCGAACACTGAAGCTTTCTTT.

This clonotype was found a few times. CDR3 bases: TGCAGTGCCCTTACCTCAGGGGAGACCCAGTACTTC. Translating gives CSALTSGETQYF. V and J are TRBV20-1 and TRBJ2-5; D is perhaps TRBD1 (5 bases). CDR3 length: 12 amino acids. Germline V gene data show CDR1 as DFQATT and CDR2 as SNEGSKA (reference sequence). Trimming stripped 6 bases from V and 5 bases from J, with 13 bases between.

In this sample, this clonotype turned up many times. The chain uses TRBV2 and TRBJ2-2; the D gene is possibly TRBD1 (5 bases). CDR1 is SNHLY, CDR2 FYNNEI, per germline. This CDR3 is 15 amino acids long. V lost 10 bases and J 5 bases, leaving 20 bases between the germline ends. The CDR3 is CATIPGSQITGELFF. The CDR3 DNA is TGTGCCACCATCCCAGGGTCCCAAATTACCGGGGAGCTGTTTTTT.